The 22 T cell receptor beta chains in this list originate from one sample, sequenced in a study of T cells in Graves' hyperthyroidism and ophthalmopathy. Amplification targeted TCR beta CDR3 regions from RNA transcripts. With the HTBI primer set, the TCR CDR3 went through a first round of RT-PCR. MiXCR, applied by TCRdb to the multiplex PCR reads, yields one record per CDR3 protein. Counted here are 300,000 to 450,000 distinct CDR3 sequences, approximately 25% occurring once; the ten biggest clones make up roughly 80%. Sequencing was carried out using blood. These receptors were collected from a man between 50 and 59 years old with Graves' hyperthyroidism.

The chain combines TRBV12-3 or TRBV12-4 with TRBJ2-1, with 8 nucleotides matching TRBD2. CDR3 length: 18 amino acids. Trimming cost V 2 bases and J 3 bases; bases outside gene matches: 12. In DNA, the CDR3 is TGTGCCAGCAGTTTACCCCACCAGGGACTAGTCTTCTACAATGAGCAGTTCTTC. This sequence encodes CASSLPHQGLVFYNEQFF.

This chain joins TRBV5-1 and TRBJ1-2, with D perhaps TRBD1 (6 bases). Per the germline V gene, CDR1 is SGHRS and CDR2 is YFSETQ. The CDR3 length is 15 residues. Deletions cut 0 bases from V and 7 bases from J, with 16 bases between. The CDR3 sequence: CASSLDQAGAGGYTF. CDR3 nucleotides: TGCGCCAGCAGCTTGGACCAGGCAGGGGCTGGTGGCTACACCTTC.

The genes are TRBV12-3 or TRBV12-4 and TRBJ1-2; TRBD1 matches at 7 bases. This CDR3 is built from 14 residues. Trimming cost V 5 bases and J 4 bases; bases outside gene matches: 7. The CDR3 DNA reads as TGTGCCAGCAGTCCAGGGGACAGATCCTATGGCTACACCTTC. It yields the protein CASSPGDRSYGYTF.

This sequence joins TRBV27 and TRBJ2-1; 7 bases align to TRBD2. J lost 8 bases, V lost 2 bases, and 9 bases had no gene match. Germline V gene lookup returns CDR1 MNHEY and CDR2 SMNVEV (reference sequence). The CDR3 length is 15 residues. The CDR3: CASSLAGALYDEQFF. DNA for the CDR3: TGTGCCAGCAGTTTAGCGGGAGCGCTTTACGATGAGCAGTTCTTC.

A remark on this clonotype: This sequence may be a read error, since a much larger clone differs from it by one base. The rearrangement links TRBV11-2 to TRBJ2-7; D may be TRBD2 (5 bases). CDR1 is SGHAT, CDR2 FQNNGV, per germline. The CDR3 totals 14 residues. The CDR3 reads CVSSPTWETDEQYF. The CDR3 nucleotides read TGTGTCAGCAGCCCCACGTGGGAGACGGACGAGCAGTACTTC. Full variable domain (outside the CDR3, taken from reference TRBV11-2 and TRBJ2-7): EAGVAQSPRYKIIEKRQSVAFWCNPISGHATLYWYQQILGQGPKLLIQFQNNGVVDDSQLPKDRFSAERLKGVDSTLKIQPAKLEDSAVYLCVSSPTWETDEQYFGPGTRLTVT.

The rearrangement links TRBV5-6 to TRBJ2-1; D could derive from TRBD1 or TRBD2 (5 bases each). This CDR3 has 15 amino acids. V gave up 1 base and J gave up 3 bases, with 11 bases separating them. Germline lookup yields CDR1 SGHDT and CDR2 YYEEEE. Here the CDR3 reads CASSLRDGGYNEQFF. Here the CDR3 DNA reads TGTGCCAGCAGCTTGAGGGACGGAGGCTACAATGAGCAGTTCTTC.

This clonotype came up many times. The chain employs TRBV6-2 or TRBV6-3 and TRBJ2-7, with D perhaps TRBD2 (5 bases). The V end lost 2 bases, the J end lost 2 bases, and 7 bases lay between the germline ends. The CDR3 is 13 amino acids. Germline CDR1 MNHEY, CDR2 SVGEGT. CDR3 amino acids: CASSYRGTYEQYF. CDR3 in DNA: TGTGCCAGCAGTTACCGGGGAACCTACGAGCAGTACTTC.

This clonotype was detected many times. This chain connects TRBV11-2 to TRBJ2-3, with 8 bases that match TRBD2. The CDR3 totals 16 residues. The germline V gene encodes CDR1 SGHAT and CDR2 FQNNGV. J gave up 2 bases and V 1 base, and 5 bases lay outside the gene matches. CDR3 sequence (DNA): TGTGCCAGCAGCTTAGTGGGACTAGTTGCCACAGATACGCAGTATTTT. Encoded protein: CASSLVGLVATDTQYF.

V usage is TRBV19 and J usage is TRBJ2-3; TRBD1 agrees at 7 bases. The CDR3 loop spans 15 amino acids. Germline V gene data show CDR1 as LNHDA and CDR2 as SQIVND (reference sequence). The ends lost 5 bases at V and 8 bases at J; junction bases unmatched: 13. CDR3 protein: CASSGTVGRRGTQYF. CDR3 DNA sequence: TGTGCCAGTAGTGGGACAGTAGGTCGTCGAGGTACGCAGTATTTT.

This sequence joins TRBV7-3 and TRBJ2-1; 11 bases align to TRBD2. Unmatched junction bases numbered 9, after V lost 0 bases and J lost 8 bases. Germline V gives CDR1 SGHTA, CDR2 FQGTGA. The CDR3 sequence is 17 residues long. The CDR3 reads CASSLTFTSGRKDEQFF. In DNA form, the CDR3 reads TGTGCCAGCAGCTTAACGTTTACTAGCGGGAGAAAGGATGAGCAGTTCTTC.

The chain employs TRBV19 and TRBJ2-3; D not certain. From germline, CDR1 is LNHDA and CDR2 SQIVND (reference sequence). The CDR3 is 14 residues long. The V end was cut by 4 bases, the J end by 3 bases, with 11 bases between. This CDR3 reads CASSSGVGTDTQYF. The CDR3 DNA reads TGTGCCAGTAGTAGTGGAGTTGGTACAGATACGCAGTATTTT.

This clonotype was seen at least ten times. This chain joins TRBV28 and TRBJ2-3, with D uncertain. This CDR3 region has 13 residues. CDR1 is MDHEN and CDR2 is SYDVKM in the germline V gene. Trimming pared 3 bases from V and 2 bases from J, leaving 6 bases between. Here the CDR3 reads CASSFTVTDTQYF. The DNA for the CDR3 is TGTGCCAGCAGTTTCACAGTCACAGATACGCAGTATTTT.

This clonotype was detected ten times or more. The chain joins TRBV11-2 to TRBJ2-5; D uncertain. Germline lookup yields CDR1 SGHAT and CDR2 FQNNGV. Trimming pared 4 bases from V and 1 base from J, leaving 10 bases between. This CDR3 is 14 amino acids long. The CDR3 protein is CASSSRPSQETQYF. The CDR3 DNA reads as TGTGCCAGCAGCTCTCGACCCAGCCAAGAGACCCAGTACTTC. Complete variable domain (other parts from reference TRBV11-2 and TRBJ2-5): EAGVAQSPRYKIIEKRQSVAFWCNPISGHATLYWYQQILGQGPKLLIQFQNNGVVDDSQLPKDRFSAERLKGVDSTLKIQPAKLEDSAVYLCASSSRPSQETQYFGPGTRLLVL.

This clonotype has ten or more counts. The chain carries TRBV6-1 and TRBJ2-1; 7 bases match TRBD1. With V trimmed by 6 bases and J by 2 bases, 7 bases remained unmatched. This CDR3 comprises 15 residues. Germline CDR1 MNHNS, CDR2 SASEGT. The CDR3 DNA follows: TGTGCCAGCAGCAGACAGGGCCAGCCCTACAATGAGCAGTTCTTC. Encoded protein: CASSRQGQPYNEQFF.

The V call is TRBV20-1, the J call TRBJ2-5, with 7 bases aligning to TRBD2. With V trimmed by 3 bases and J by 4 bases, 11 bases remained unmatched. The CDR3 spans 15 residues. Germline V gene sequence: CDR1 DFQATT, CDR2 SNEGSKA (reference sequence). CDR3 sequence (DNA): TGCAGTGCTAGTGGCCCTACAGCGGGACTAGAGACCCAGTACTTC. Encoded protein: CSASGPTAGLETQYF.

The chain is built from TRBV19 and TRBJ1-5; TRBD1 might be the D (6 bases). CDR1 LNHDA and CDR2 SQIVND come from the germline V gene (reference sequence). The V gene lost 6 bases and the J gene lost 5 bases, with 17 bases spanning the gap. This CDR3 has 15 residues. The DNA for the CDR3 is TGTGCCAGTAGCCCGACAGGCCCGGGGTATCAGCCCCAGCATTTT. Its protein product is CASSPTGPGYQPQHF.

The chain has TRBV5-1 and TRBJ2-1; 11 bases map to TRBD2. This CDR3 has 15 residues. The trim removed 2 bases at V and 6 bases at J, leaving 4 bases unmatched. Germline V CDR1 and CDR2: SGHRS, YFSETQ. The CDR3 DNA is TGCGCCAGCAGCTTACTAGCGGGAGAGAGCAATGAGCAGTTCTTC. This codes for CASSLLAGESNEQFF. Drawing the rest from reference TRBV5-1 and TRBJ2-1, the complete variable domain is KAGVTQTPRYLIKTRGQQVTLSCSPISGHRSVSWYQQTPGQGLQFLFEYFSETQRNKGNFPGRFSGRQFSNSRSEMNVSTLELGDSALYLCASSLLAGESNEQFFGPGTRLTVL.

Only one count was recorded for this clonotype. The chain joins TRBV5-4 to TRBJ2-2, with D perhaps matching TRBD2 (6 bases). V shed 4 bases and J shed 6 bases, with 19 bases lying between them. Germline CDR1 SGHNT, CDR2 YYREEE (reference sequence). CDR3 length equals 16 residues. The CDR3 reads CASSTGLRPEPGELFF. The CDR3 DNA sequence: TGTGCCAGCAGCACGGGACTGCGGCCAGAGCCCGGGGAGCTGTTTTTT.

This clonotype was counted many times. This sequence joins TRBV7-2 and TRBJ2-5; 9 bases align to TRBD1. CDR3 size: 14 residues. Germline CDR1 is SGHTA and CDR2 is FQGNSA. The J segment lost 3 bases and the V segment lost 3 bases, leaving 2 bases of the junction unmatched. CDR3 in DNA: TGTGCCAGCAGCTTGGGACAGGGAAAAGAGACCCAGTACTTC. This gives the protein CASSLGQGKETQYF. The variable domain in full, with the rest retrieved from reference TRBV7-2 and TRBJ2-5, is GAGVSQSPSNKVTEKGKDVELRCDPISGHTALYWYRQSLGQGLEFLIYFQGNSAPDKSGLPSDRFSAERTGGSVSTLTIQRTQQEDSAVYLCASSLGQGKETQYFGPGTRLLVL.

This clonotype was seen a few times. The CDR3 nucleotides read TGTGCCTGGAGTAGGCGGGATACGCAGTATTTT. It yields the protein CAWSRRDTQYF. This chain links TRBV30 with TRBJ2-3; D ambiguous. This CDR3 region has 11 residues. Germline V gene data show CDR1 as GTSNPN and CDR2 as SVGIG (reference sequence). V was trimmed by 2 bases and J by 6 bases, leaving 6 bases between them.

V and J are TRBV19 and TRBJ1-2; possible D gene TRBD1, 5 bases. There are 12 residues in the CDR3. Germline V lookup: CDR1 LNHDA, CDR2 SQIVND (reference sequence). V dropped 4 bases and J dropped 7 bases, with 10 bases sitting between them. CDR3 nucleotides: TGTGCCAGTAGTACCGGGACGCTTGGCTACACCTTC. Protein sequence: CASSTGTLGYTF.

Ten or more counts support this clonotype. V and J are TRBV2 and TRBJ2-7, with 7 bases identical to TRBD1. J lost 5 bases, V lost 6 bases, and 4 bases had no gene match. The germline CDR1 and CDR2 sequences are SNHLY and FYNNEI. The CDR3 totals 12 residues. The CDR3 DNA is TGTGCCAGCAGCGGACAGGTTAACGAGCAGTACTTC. Its protein product is CASSGQVNEQYF.